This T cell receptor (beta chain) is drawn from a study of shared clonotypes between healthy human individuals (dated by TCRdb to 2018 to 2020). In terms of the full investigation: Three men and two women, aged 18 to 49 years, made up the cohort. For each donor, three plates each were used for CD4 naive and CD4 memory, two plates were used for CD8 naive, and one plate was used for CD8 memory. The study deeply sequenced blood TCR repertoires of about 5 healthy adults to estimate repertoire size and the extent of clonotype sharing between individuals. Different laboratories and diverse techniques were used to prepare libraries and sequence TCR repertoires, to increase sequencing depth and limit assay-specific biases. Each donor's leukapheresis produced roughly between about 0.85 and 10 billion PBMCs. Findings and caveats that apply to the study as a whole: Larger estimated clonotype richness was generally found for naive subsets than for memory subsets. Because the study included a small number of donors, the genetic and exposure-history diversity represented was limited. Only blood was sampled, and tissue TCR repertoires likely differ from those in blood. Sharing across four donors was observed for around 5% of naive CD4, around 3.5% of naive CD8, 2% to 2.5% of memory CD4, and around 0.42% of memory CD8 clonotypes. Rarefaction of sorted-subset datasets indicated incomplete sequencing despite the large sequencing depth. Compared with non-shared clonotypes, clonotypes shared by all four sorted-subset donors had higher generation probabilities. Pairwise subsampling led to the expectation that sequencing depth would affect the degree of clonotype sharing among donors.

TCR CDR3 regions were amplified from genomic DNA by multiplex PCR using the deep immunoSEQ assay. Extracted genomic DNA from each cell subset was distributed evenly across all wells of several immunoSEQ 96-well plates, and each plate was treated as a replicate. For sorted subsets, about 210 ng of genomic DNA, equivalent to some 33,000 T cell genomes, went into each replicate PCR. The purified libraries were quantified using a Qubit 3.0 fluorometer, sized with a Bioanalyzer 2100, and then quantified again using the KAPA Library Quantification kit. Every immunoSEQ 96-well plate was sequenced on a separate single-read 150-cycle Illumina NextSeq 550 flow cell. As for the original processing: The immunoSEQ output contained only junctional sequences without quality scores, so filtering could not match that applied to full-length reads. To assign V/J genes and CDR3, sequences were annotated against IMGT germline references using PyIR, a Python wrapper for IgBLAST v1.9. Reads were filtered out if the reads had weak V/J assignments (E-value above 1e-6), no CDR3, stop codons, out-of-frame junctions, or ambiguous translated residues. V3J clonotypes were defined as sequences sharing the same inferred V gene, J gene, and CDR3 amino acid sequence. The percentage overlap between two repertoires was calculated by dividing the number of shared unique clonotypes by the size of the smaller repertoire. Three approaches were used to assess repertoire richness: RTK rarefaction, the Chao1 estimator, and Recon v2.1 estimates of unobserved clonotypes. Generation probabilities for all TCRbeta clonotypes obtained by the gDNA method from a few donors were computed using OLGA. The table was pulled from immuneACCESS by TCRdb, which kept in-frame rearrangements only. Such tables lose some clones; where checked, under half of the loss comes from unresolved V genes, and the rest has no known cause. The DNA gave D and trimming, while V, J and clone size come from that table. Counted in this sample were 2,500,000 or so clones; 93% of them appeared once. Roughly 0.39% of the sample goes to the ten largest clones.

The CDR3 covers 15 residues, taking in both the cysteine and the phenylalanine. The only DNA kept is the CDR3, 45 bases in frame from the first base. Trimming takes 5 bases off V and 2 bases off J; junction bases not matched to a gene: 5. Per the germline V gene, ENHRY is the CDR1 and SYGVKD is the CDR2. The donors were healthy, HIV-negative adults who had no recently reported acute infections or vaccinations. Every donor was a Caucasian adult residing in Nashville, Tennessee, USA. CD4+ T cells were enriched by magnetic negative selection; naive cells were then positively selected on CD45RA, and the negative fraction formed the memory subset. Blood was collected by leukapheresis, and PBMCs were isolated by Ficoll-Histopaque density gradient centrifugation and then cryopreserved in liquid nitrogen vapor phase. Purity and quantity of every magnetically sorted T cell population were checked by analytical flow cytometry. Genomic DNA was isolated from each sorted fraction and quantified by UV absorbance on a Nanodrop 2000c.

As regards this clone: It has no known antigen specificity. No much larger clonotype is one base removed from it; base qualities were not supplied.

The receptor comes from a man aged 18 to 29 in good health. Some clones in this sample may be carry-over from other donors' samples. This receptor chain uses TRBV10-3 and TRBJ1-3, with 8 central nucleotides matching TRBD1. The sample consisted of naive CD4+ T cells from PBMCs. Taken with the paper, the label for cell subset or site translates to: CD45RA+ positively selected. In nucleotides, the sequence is TGTGCCATCAGTAGACAGGGGCAGGCTGGAAACACCATATATTTT. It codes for CAISRQGQAGNTIYF.